This is a list of T cell receptor beta chains from one sample in a study of OX40 agonist ivuxolimab in advanced cancers. The repertoire was sequenced with immunoSEQ multiplex PCR; TCRdb's copy has only in-frame clones and lacks some. This table holds 50,000 to 65,000 clones, 89% found once. This sample comprised CD4+ or CD8+ T cells sorted from blood, obtained in a trial of the OX40 agonist ivuxolimab. These receptors were taken from an adult with an advanced solid tumor such as melanoma, head and neck, liver or kidney cancer. The CDR3 runs from the conserved cysteine through the conserved F or W. The D gene is left open where the match is weak. Only part of the rows carry a size: once, few, many, or a class if the clone is expanded.

cdr3_length j_call v_call clone_size d_call cdr3_nt cdr3_aa
13 TRBJ2-7 TRBV23-1 large TRBD1 TGCGCCAGCCTACTAGGACAGGGCTACGAGCAGTACTTC CASLLGQGYEQYF
21 TRBJ2-2 TRBV19 - TRBD1 TGTGCCAGTACCCAAAAGATACCCCACATCGGACAGGGAGAGGGAACCGGGGAGCTGTTTTTT CASTQKIPHIGQGEGTGELFF
15 TRBJ1-1 TRBV19 - TRBD1 TGTGCCAGTAGTTGGGACAGGGTACAGTCCACTGAAGCTTTCTTT CASSWDRVQSTEAFF
15 TRBJ2-3 TRBV10-1 - - TGCGCCAGCAGCGATAGGCCCCTCGACACAGATACGCAGTATTTT CASSDRPLDTDTQYF
12 TRBJ1-5 TRBV27 - - TGTGCCAGCGGCATGGGCAATCAGCCCCAGCATTTT CASGMGNQPQHF
17 TRBJ2-6 TRBV2 once TRBD2 TGTGCCAGCTTCGGGACTAGGGGTGGGCCTGGGGCCAACGTCCTGACTTTC CASFGTRGGPGANVLTF
16 TRBJ2-1 TRBV6-5 - TRBD2 TGTGCCAGCAGTTCCCCACTAGCGGGGGCGGTCAATGAGCAGTTCTTC CASSSPLAGAVNEQFF
16 TRBJ2-2 TRBV7-6 - - TGTGCCAGCAGCTTAGCTGCACGGGAGTACACCGGGGAGCTGTTTTTT CASSLAAREYTGELFF
17 TRBJ1-6 TRBV5-1 - TRBD1 TGCGCCAGCAGCTTGTCGCCGGGACAGCCTAGTAATTCACCCCTCCACTTT CASSLSPGQPSNSPLHF
13 TRBJ2-1 TRBV13 - - TGTGCCAGCAGCTCCCGACTTGTAGCAGAGGAGTTCTTC CASSSRLVAEEFF
14 TRBJ1-1 TRBV19 - - TGTGCCAGTGGCCTCCAGGGCGGGAACACTGAAGCTTTCTTT CASGLQGGNTEAFF
15 TRBJ1-2 TRBV27 - TRBD1 TGTGCCAGCAGTACCACAGGGGGCGCTGACTATGGCTACACCTTC CASSTTGGADYGYTF
13 TRBJ2-7 TRBV6-1 - TRBD1 TGTGCCAGCAGCGTGACAGGGGGCTACGAGCAGTACTTC CASSVTGGYEQYF
16 TRBJ2-1 TRBV9 - TRBD2 TGTGCCAGCAGCCCTCCTTCTAGCGGGAAGCACAATGAGCAGTTCTTC CASSPPSSGKHNEQFF
15 TRBJ2-2 TRBV28 - TRBD1 TGTGCCAGCAGTTTTGACAGGGGAGGAACCGGGGAGCTGTTTTTT CASSFDRGGTGELFF
13 TRBJ1-2 TRBV6-1 once - TGTGCCAGCACCGAGGGGGGGTTCTATGGCTACACCTTC CASTEGGFYGYTF
17 TRBJ1-4 TRBV11-2 - - TGTGCCAGCAGCCTAACCACAGGCGTACGTCCCAATGAAAAACTGTTTTTT CASSLTTGVRPNEKLFF
14 TRBJ2-5 TRBV29-1 - - TGCAGCGTTGTGTTGGGGGCGTACCAAGAGACCCAGTACTTC CSVVLGAYQETQYF
15 TRBJ2-7 TRBV27 - TRBD1 TGTGCCAGCAGTGGACAGGGGTTCGTCAGCTACGAGCAGTACTTC CASSGQGFVSYEQYF
13 TRBJ2-7 TRBV6-6 - - TGTGCCAGCAGTTACGGGGACCGCGCCGAGCAGTACTTC CASSYGDRAEQYF
16 TRBJ2-7 TRBV2 - - TGTGCCAGCAGTGAAGTTGGAGGGGGCTATACCTACGAGCAGTACTTC CASSEVGGGYTYEQYF
13 TRBJ2-1 TRBV7-7 - - TGTGCCAGCAGCTTAGAGGCTAGGGATGAGCAGTTCTTC CASSLEARDEQFF
12 TRBJ1-2 TRBV27 - - TGTGCCAGCAGTCGGGGACTTGATGGCTACACCTTC CASSRGLDGYTF
15 TRBJ2-2 TRBV5-1 - - TGCGCCAGCGACGTGCTAGGGGACGGCACCGGGGAGCTGTTTTTT CASDVLGDGTGELFF
15 TRBJ1-2 TRBV28 - TRBD1 TGTGCCAGCAGTACATTACTACAGGGGAAAGATGGCTACACCTTC CASSTLLQGKDGYTF
16 TRBJ2-2 TRBV5-6 - TRBD2 TGTGCCAGCAGCTTCGAACTAGCGGGGTATACCGGGGAGCTGTTTTTT CASSFELAGYTGELFF
16 TRBJ2-1 TRBV4-1 - - TGCGCCAGCAGCCAAGCCTGGGGGCTCCGACACAATGAGCAGTTCTTC CASSQAWGLRHNEQFF
14 TRBJ2-7 TRBV2 - - TGTGCCAGCAGTGAAGCGGGGTCACGGTACGAGCAGTACTTC CASSEAGSRYEQYF
14 TRBJ1-2 TRBV19 - TRBD1 TGTGCCAGTAGTATAGGAGGGGGCGGCTATGGCTACACCTTC CASSIGGGGYGYTF
14 TRBJ2-2 TRBV7-9 - - TGTGCCAGCAGCCCCCAGGGGATTGCCGGGGAGCTGTTTTTT CASSPQGIAGELFF
13 TRBJ2-7 TRBV7-3 - TRBD1 TGTGCCAGCAGCTCCGGGACAGGGAACGAGCAGTACTTC CASSSGTGNEQYF
14 TRBJ2-2 TRBV9 - - TGTGCCAGCAGCGTGGTAGGGGGGAACGGGGAGCTGTTTTTT CASSVVGGNGELFF
16 TRBJ1-1 TRBV28 - - TGTGCCAGCAGCCAAATACAGGGATGGATGAACACTGAAGCTTTCTTT CASSQIQGWMNTEAFF
15 TRBJ2-1 TRBV7-9 - TRBD1 TGTGCCAGCAGCTTAGGACAGGGGGCGGAGAATGAGCAGTTCTTC CASSLGQGAENEQFF
14 TRBJ1-6 TRBV7-8 - TRBD1 TGTGCCAGTCGGACAGGCTGGGGCAATTCACCCCTCCACTTT CASRTGWGNSPLHF
16 TRBJ2-1 TRBV27 - - TGTGCCAGCAGTACCGGGGGGCGGAGCTCCTACAATGAGCAGTTCTTC CASSTGGRSSYNEQFF
15 TRBJ2-2 TRBV10-3 - - TGTGCCATCAGTGAATGGATGGCGAACACCGGGGAGCTGTTTTTT CAISEWMANTGELFF
13 TRBJ2-7 TRBV7-3 - - TGTGCCAGCAGCTTAACGGGGGGCAACGAGCAGTACTTC CASSLTGGNEQYF
14 TRBJ2-3 TRBV6-6 few TRBD2 TGTGCCAGCAGTTGGGGGGGAAACACAGATACGCAGTATTTT CASSWGGNTDTQYF
12 TRBJ2-1 TRBV27 - - TGTGCCAGCAGTCGGGGGCTGGGTGAGCAGTTCTTC CASSRGLGEQFF
14 TRBJ1-4 TRBV4-1 once - TGCGCCAGCAGCCAAAAGGCAGGTAATGAAAAACTGTTTTTT CASSQKAGNEKLFF
15 TRBJ1-1 TRBV29-1 - - TGCAGCGTTGATCCGAACGAGGTAATCCGGACTGAAGCTTTCTTT CSVDPNEVIRTEAFF
12 TRBJ1-1 TRBV29-1 - - TGCAGCGGACACAGAGAGAACACTGAAGCTTTCTTT CSGHRENTEAFF
13 TRBJ2-7 TRBV28 once TRBD2 TGTGCCAGCAGTTTCGGGAGGGGAGCCGAGCAGTACTTC CASSFGRGAEQYF
13 TRBJ2-1 TRBV18 - TRBD1 TGTGCCAGCTCACCAGACAGGGGGAATGAGCAGTTCTTC CASSPDRGNEQFF
17 TRBJ2-1 TRBV9 - TRBD2 TGTGCCAGCAGTCTGGGGGAGCGGGGGGCGCATGACAATGAGCAGTTCTTC CASSLGERGAHDNEQFF
16 TRBJ2-7 TRBV28 - TRBD2 TGTGCCAGCAGCCCCCCGGGACTAGCATGGTCCTACGAGCAGTACTTC CASSPPGLAWSYEQYF
12 TRBJ2-2 TRBV29-1 once - TGCAGCGTTGCCTTGTACACCGGGGAGCTGTTTTTT CSVALYTGELFF
15 TRBJ2-7 TRBV27 once TRBD2 TGTGCCAGCATAAGATTGAGCGGGATGACCTACGAGCAGTACTTC CASIRLSGMTYEQYF
14 TRBJ1-4 TRBV15 - TRBD1 TGTGCCACCAGCGGAGGACAGGGCGGCGAAAAACTGTTTTTT CATSGGQGGEKLFF
12 TRBJ2-3 TRBV5-4 - - TGTGCCAGCAGCTTGGGTGTAGCTACGCAGTATTTT CASSLGVATQYF
17 TRBJ2-7 TRBV11-2 - TRBD2 TGTGCCAGCAGCTCCTACCCGCTAGCGGGAGGGCCCGGCGAGCAGTACTTC CASSSYPLAGGPGEQYF
13 TRBJ2-7 TRBV27 - - TGTGCCAGCAGTCTCTCCACAGACTACGAGCAGTACTTC CASSLSTDYEQYF
15 TRBJ2-2 TRBV6-5 - - TGTGCCAGCAGTTACCTGGTTGGGAACACCGGGGAGCTGTTTTTT CASSYLVGNTGELFF
14 TRBJ2-7 TRBV10-2 - - TGCGCCAGCAGTGGCCGGGACACAGCCTACGAGCAGTACTTC CASSGRDTAYEQYF
13 TRBJ2-5 TRBV7-9 - - TGTGCCAGCAGCTCCGGTCTCCAAGAGACCCAGTACTTC CASSSGLQETQYF
13 TRBJ2-7 TRBV7-9 - - TGTGCCAGCGGATCGAGGGCTTCCTACGAGCAGTACTTC CASGSRASYEQYF
13 TRBJ1-2 TRBV5-1 - - TGCGCCAGCAGCTTAAAGAACAGGGCTGGCTACACCTTC CASSLKNRAGYTF
15 TRBJ1-1 TRBV6-5 - - TGTGCCAGCAGTTATGAATGGGGCGCGGTCACTGAAGCTTTCTTT CASSYEWGAVTEAFF
17 TRBJ1-1 TRBV30 - TRBD1 TGTGCCTGGAGTCCCGGGACAGGGGGCATTATGAACACTGAAGCTTTCTTT CAWSPGTGGIMNTEAFF